The 7 T cell receptor beta chains below were found in one sample sequenced in a study of cytomegalovirus exposure and HLA in healthy donors. The PCR had 60 Vbeta and 13 Jbeta primers. Clones were read by immunoSEQ multiplex PCR, and TCRdb kept only the in-frame ones, dropping some. Of 150,000 to 200,000 clones listed, 75% to 90% are singletons. The sequencing input was PBMCs. These receptor sequences come from a woman younger than 30 in good health and CMV-seronegative.

This clone showed up just a few times. The J gene is TRBJ1-1, the V gene TRBV6-5; the D gene is possibly TRBD1 (6 bases). Germline CDR1 reads MNHEY; CDR2 reads SVGAGI. Between the trimmed V and J ends, which lost 0 bases and 4 bases, there was a span of 9 bases. The CDR3 is 14 residues long. Here the CDR3 reads CASSYSRGGTEAFF. The CDR3 DNA follows: TGTGCCAGCAGTTACTCGAGAGGGGGCACTGAAGCTTTCTTT.

The chain combines TRBV2 with TRBJ1-5; D is unclear. Germline V gives CDR1 SNHLY, CDR2 FYNNEI. The CDR3 covers 14 residues. Between the trimmed V and J ends, which lost 3 bases and 2 bases, there was a span of 8 bases. For the CDR3, the DNA is TGTGCCAGCAGTGACCTGGTAGGCAATCAGCCCCAGCATTTT. It encodes CASSDLVGNQPQHF.

The chain joins TRBV7-2 to TRBJ1-2; D gene ambiguous. The germline V gene encodes CDR1 SGHTA and CDR2 FQGNSA. V was pared by 2 bases and J by 4 bases, with 5 bases between. The CDR3 is made up of 12 amino acids. CDR3 protein: CASSLPGYGYTF. CDR3 nucleotides: TGTGCCAGCAGCTTACCGGGCTATGGCTACACCTTC.

The rearrangement links TRBV15 to TRBJ2-7, with TRBD2 matching over 9 bases. The CDR3 covers 16 residues. Germline V gene lookup returns CDR1 LNHNV and CDR2 YYDKDF (reference sequence). After removal of 1 base from V and 5 bases from J, the junction contained 9 bases not matched to a gene. The CDR3 sequence: CATSRGELSGSDEQYF. Written as DNA, the CDR3 is TGTGCCACCAGCAGAGGTGAGCTTAGCGGGAGCGACGAGCAGTACTTC.

The chain carries TRBV7-2 and TRBJ2-7; 12 bases are a match to TRBD2. The CDR3 extends over 16 amino acids. CDR1 SGHTA and CDR2 FQGNSA come from the germline V gene. J lost 8 bases, V lost 1 base, and 9 bases had no gene match. The CDR3 region has the DNA TGTGCCAGCAGCTTAGTCGCGACTAGCGGGAGCCCCCAGCAGTACTTC. Translating it yields CASSLVATSGSPQQYF.

The DNA for the CDR3 is TGCGCCAGCAGCTTGGGGCCTCCAGAAGAGACCCAGTACTTC. This encodes CASSLGPPEETQYF. The V call is TRBV5-1, the J call TRBJ2-5, with D hard to call. CDR3 length: 14 residues. V lost 0 bases, J lost 3 bases, and 9 bases lay in between. Germline V CDR1 and CDR2: SGHRS, YFSETQ.

This rearrangement joins TRBV7-7 to TRBJ2-2, with D unclear. Germline loops: CDR1 SSHAT, CDR2 FNYEAQ (reference sequence). V lost 5 bases and J 6 bases, leaving 13 bases between the germline ends. The CDR3 has 14 amino acids. CDR3 residues: CASSPRSRAGELFF. DNA for the CDR3: TGTGCCAGCAGCCCCCGAAGTCGAGCCGGGGAGCTGTTTTTT.